These 29 T cell receptor beta chains originate from one sample sequenced in a study of blood T cell repertoires in COVID-19. Sequencing used immunoSEQ multiplex PCR; TCRdb keeps in-frame clones, though not all of them. The sample shows roughly 210,000 clones, about nine tenths of them seen only once. Material for sequencing was PBMCs or T cells enriched from blood (not recorded which). These receptors all come from a man in his thirties or forties in a cohort exposed to, infected with or recovered from COVID-19 (not recorded which).

The chain couples TRBV4-2 to TRBJ2-1; 13 bases align to TRBD2. Unmatched junction bases numbered 5, after V lost 0 bases and J lost 6 bases. The CDR3 spans 17 residues. Germline-derived CDR1 and CDR2 are LGHNA and YNFKEQ. The CDR3: CASSQEGLAGCCNEQFF. The DNA of the CDR3 is TGTGCCAGCAGCCAAGAGGGACTAGCGGGGTGTTGCAATGAGCAGTTCTTC.

The chain couples TRBV27 to TRBJ1-2; tentative D call: TRBD1 (6 bases). CDR3 length: 14 amino acids. V shed 5 bases and J shed 7 bases, with 17 bases lying between them. The germline V gene encodes CDR1 MNHEY and CDR2 SMNVEV (reference sequence). CDR3 in amino acids: CASSHLWGPSGYTF. The CDR3 bases are TGTGCCAGCAGTCATCTCTGGGGGCCAAGTGGCTACACCTTC.

The chain links TRBV5-6 to TRBJ2-7, with 10 bases that match TRBD2. Germline CDR1 SGHDT, CDR2 YYEEEE. The CDR3 is 16 residues long. J gave up 3 bases and V 3 bases, and 9 bases lay outside the gene matches. The CDR3 loop is CASSSPITSGIYEQYF. CDR3 DNA: TGTGCCAGCAGCTCCCCTATAACTAGCGGGATCTACGAGCAGTACTTC.

This chain uses TRBV4-1 with TRBJ1-5; D is unresolved. CDR3 length: 14 residues. CDR1 is MGHRA and CDR2 is YSYEKL in the germline V gene. V shed 0 bases and J shed 4 bases, with 7 bases lying between them. The CDR3 here is CASSQDPGNQPQHF. CDR3 bases: TGCGCCAGCAGCCAAGACCCCGGGAATCAGCCCCAGCATTTT.

This chain uses TRBV14 with TRBJ1-4; tentative D call: TRBD1 (6 bases). V was shortened by 5 bases and J by 7 bases, with 17 bases between the two germline ends. CDR1 and CDR2 (germline): SGHDN, FVKESK. The CDR3 extends over 15 amino acids. For the CDR3, the DNA is TGTGCCAGCAGCGCTAATCTGGGGGCAGGTGAAAAACTGTTTTTT. It encodes CASSANLGAGEKLFF.

The chain recombines TRBV5-4 with TRBJ2-7; weak D call: TRBD1 (6 bases). Trimming left V 0 bases short and J 6 bases short, with 10 bases between. The CDR3 is made up of 13 amino acids. In germline, CDR1 is SGHNT, CDR2 YYREEE (reference sequence). The DNA of the CDR3 is TGTGCCAGCAGCTTGGGGACAGAGTTCGAGCAGTACTTC. Its protein product is CASSLGTEFEQYF.

The chain couples TRBV29-1 to TRBJ1-4; D ambiguous. CDR3 length equals 12 residues. CDR1 and CDR2 (germline): SQVTM, ANQGSEA. Trimming cost V 4 bases and J 4 bases, with 7 bases left between them. The CDR3 DNA follows: TGCAGCGTTGTCGGGGTTAATGAAAAACTGTTTTTT. Translating it yields CSVVGVNEKLFF.

The CDR3 DNA reads TGTGCCATCACCGGGGGGACAGGGGGGCCCTCTGGGGCCAACGTCCTGACTTTC. It codes for CAITGGTGGPSGANVLTF. The V and J genes are TRBV10-3 and TRBJ2-6; TRBD1 aligns across 11 bases. This CDR3 is 18 amino acids long. From germline, CDR1 is ENHRY and CDR2 SYGVKD. Losses at the gene ends were 7 bases for V and 0 bases for J; bases not matched to a gene: 8.

This CDR3 reads CAISEELSYGYTF. CDR3 bases: TGTGCCATCAGTGAGGAGCTGTCCTATGGCTACACCTTC. The chain has TRBV10-3 and TRBJ1-2, with D hard to call. V was shortened by 2 bases and J by 4 bases, with 8 bases between the two germline ends. This CDR3 spans 13 amino acids. The germline V gene encodes CDR1 ENHRY and CDR2 SYGVKD.

The chain has TRBV4-1 and TRBJ1-1, with 7 bases lining up with TRBD1. In germline, CDR1 is MGHRA, CDR2 YSYEKL. CDR3 length: 14 amino acids. The junction had 3 bases not matched to a gene; V was cut back by 0 bases and J by 5 bases. In DNA form, the CDR3 reads TGCGCCAGCAGCCAAGAACAGGGGAGAACTGAAGCTTTCTTT. Translating it yields CASSQEQGRTEAFF.

The chain has TRBV19 and TRBJ2-1, with 8 bases matching TRBD1. This CDR3 region has 15 residues. With 1 base clipped from V and 7 bases from J, the junction kept 6 bases outside the gene matches. CDR1 is LNHDA and CDR2 is SQIVND in the germline V gene (reference sequence). This CDR3 is CASSIVGTGRNEQFF. The CDR3 DNA is TGTGCCAGTAGTATAGTTGGGACAGGACGAAATGAGCAGTTCTTC. Complete variable domain (other parts from reference TRBV19 and TRBJ2-1): DGGITQSPKYLFRKEGQNVTLSCEQNLNHDAMYWYRQDPGQGLRLIYYSQIVNDFQKGDIAEGYSVSREKKESFPLTVTSAQKNPTAFYLCASSIVGTGRNEQFFGPGTRLTVL.

The chain recombines TRBV7-2 with TRBJ2-1; D is perhaps TRBD1 (5 bases). Germline CDR1 is SGHTA and CDR2 is FQGNSA. The CDR3 covers 13 residues. The germline V and J ends were trimmed by 5 bases and 2 bases, with 7 bases remaining between them. The chain's CDR3 is CASSGATYNEQFF. The CDR3 DNA sequence: TGTGCCAGCAGCGGGGCCACCTACAATGAGCAGTTCTTC. The full variable domain, with the rest looked up from reference TRBV7-2 and TRBJ2-1, is GAGVSQSPSNKVTEKGKDVELRCDPISGHTALYWYRQSLGQGLEFLIYFQGNSAPDKSGLPSDRFSAERTGGSVSTLTIQRTQQEDSAVYLCASSGATYNEQFFGPGTRLTVL.

J is TRBJ2-7 and V is TRBV7-2, with a weak D call TRBD1 (6 bases). Germline CDR1 SGHTA, CDR2 FQGNSA. The ends were cut back, 2 bases at V and 2 bases at J, with 13 bases in the middle. This CDR3 is 15 amino acids long. The CDR3 protein is CASSLWAGDPYEQYF. DNA for the CDR3: TGTGCCAGCAGCTTATGGGCAGGGGACCCCTACGAGCAGTACTTC.

Written as DNA, the CDR3 is TGCGCCAGCAGCTTGGGGAGACAGGGGAGGGCCTCCGAGCAGTACTTC. It is translated as CASSLGRQGRASEQYF. V is TRBV5-1 and J is TRBJ2-7; tentative D call: TRBD1 (8 bases). CDR1 is SGHRS, CDR2 YFSETQ, per germline. Trimming cost V 0 bases and J 6 bases, with 19 bases left between them. This CDR3 region has 16 residues.

V and J are TRBV9 and TRBJ2-5; D perhaps matches TRBD1 (7 bases). This CDR3 region has 15 residues. V was shortened by 0 bases and J by 5 bases, with 14 bases between the two germline ends. Germline-derived CDR1 and CDR2 are SGDLS and YYNGEE. The CDR3 protein is CASSVEEGTEETQYF. CDR3 nucleotides: TGTGCCAGCAGCGTAGAGGAGGGGACAGAGGAGACCCAGTACTTC.

The chain recombines TRBV9 with TRBJ2-2; D might be TRBD1 (5 bases). V lost 4 bases and J 4 bases, leaving 8 bases between the germline ends. The length of the CDR3 is 13 residues. The germline V gene has CDR1 SGDLS and CDR2 YYNGEE. The CDR3 here is CASSTTVTGELFF. CDR3 nucleotides: TGTGCCAGCAGCACGACAGTCACCGGGGAGCTGTTTTTT.

The rearrangement uses TRBV27 and TRBJ2-1, with TRBD2 as a possible D gene (6 bases). V lost 7 bases to trimming and J lost 0 bases, with 10 bases between them. This CDR3 has 14 amino acids. Germline-derived CDR1 and CDR2 are MNHEY and SMNVEV (reference sequence). The CDR3 DNA reads TGTGCCAGCATGGAGGGGAGCTCCTACAATGAGCAGTTCTTC. Its translation: CASMEGSSYNEQFF.

The sample holds a few counts of this clone. This sequence joins TRBV5-4 and TRBJ2-7; D is unclear. The CDR3 runs to 13 residues. Germline assignment: CDR1 SGHNT and CDR2 YYREEE (reference sequence). Trimming took 0 bases from V and 0 from J, leaving 4 bases between them. In DNA, the CDR3 is TGTGCCAGCAGCTTGGACAACTCCTACGAGCAGTACTTC. Translated: CASSLDNSYEQYF. Using reference TRBV5-4 and TRBJ2-7 for the parts outside the CDR3, the full variable domain is ETGVTQSPTHLIKTRGQQVTLRCSSQSGHNTVSWYQQALGQGPQFIFQYYREEENGRGNFPPRFSGLQFPNYSSELNVNALELDDSALYLCASSLDNSYEQYFGPGTRLTVT.

J is TRBJ2-1 and V is TRBV19; 10 bases align to TRBD2. Germline lookup yields CDR1 LNHDA and CDR2 SQIVND (reference sequence). The V gene end was trimmed by 5 bases and the J gene end by 6 bases; junction bases not matched to a gene: 10. The CDR3 is 16 residues long. The chain's CDR3 is CASSALGTSAPNEQFF. CDR3 DNA sequence: TGTGCCAGTAGTGCCTTAGGGACTAGCGCACCCAATGAGCAGTTCTTC.

This sequence joins TRBV19 and TRBJ2-5, with 12 nucleotides matching TRBD2. Per germline, CDR1 LNHDA and CDR2 SQIVND (reference sequence). This CDR3 has 15 residues. The V gene end was trimmed by 6 bases and the J gene end by 3 bases; junction bases not matched to a gene: 5. In DNA form, the CDR3 reads TGTGCCAGTAGACTAGCGGGAGGCTTGGAAGAGACCCAGTACTTC. This codes for CASRLAGGLEETQYF.

This clone appeared a few times. The J gene is TRBJ1-1, the V gene TRBV18; 7 positions match TRBD1. V shed 3 bases, J shed 7 bases, and the junction held 2 bases outside the gene matches. Germline CDR1 is KGHSH and CDR2 is LQKENI. The CDR3 totals 12 residues. CDR3 protein: CASSPTGIEAFF. The CDR3 coding sequence is TGTGCCAGCTCACCGACAGGGATTGAAGCTTTCTTT. The variable domain in full, with the rest retrieved from reference TRBV18 and TRBJ1-1, is NAGVMQNPRHLVRRRGQEARLRCSPMKGHSHVYWYRQLPEEGLKFMVYLQKENIIDESGMPKERFSAEFPKEGPSILRIQQVVRGDSAAYFCASSPTGIEAFFGQGTRLTVV.

The rearrangement joins TRBV9 to TRBJ2-1; 16 nucleotides align to TRBD2. Germline values: CDR1 SGDLS, CDR2 YYNGEE. V trimming: 3 bases; J trimming: 6 bases; junction bases outside the gene matches: 6. CDR3 length: 17 amino acids. The CDR3 DNA reads as TGTGCCAGCAGCGGGGGACTAGCGGGAGGGCCACTCAATGAGCAGTTCTTC. Translated, it gives CASSGGLAGGPLNEQFF.

The chain is built from TRBV27 and TRBJ1-1; TRBD1 aligns across 8 bases. V shed 6 bases, J shed 5 bases, and the junction held 5 bases outside the gene matches. The CDR3 length is 13 residues. Germline CDR1 reads MNHEY; CDR2 reads SMNVEV (reference sequence). The CDR3 nucleotides read TGTGCCAGCAGAACAGGGGGAGGTACTGAAGCTTTCTTT. It is translated as CASRTGGGTEAFF.

This chain links TRBV24-1 with TRBJ2-2; TRBD2 matches 9 bases. V dropped 5 bases and J dropped 6; count of bases not matched to a gene: 3. Germline-derived CDR1 and CDR2 are KGHDR and SFDVKD. The CDR3 runs 14 residues. The CDR3 sequence: CATSGGLAAGELFF. CDR3 nucleotides: TGTGCCACCAGTGGGGGACTAGCCGCCGGGGAGCTGTTTTTT.

The chain is built from TRBV7-6 and TRBJ2-6, with D possibly being TRBD2 (6 bases). The CDR3 loop spans 17 amino acids. Germline V gene data show CDR1 as SGHVS and CDR2 as FNYEAQ. The V gene lost 7 bases and the J gene lost 3 bases, with 19 bases spanning the gap. The CDR3 is CASTSRDRGSGANVLTF. The CDR3 nucleotides read TGTGCCAGCACCTCGCGGGACCGGGGTAGTGGGGCCAACGTCCTGACTTTC.

The V and J genes are TRBV9 and TRBJ2-3; 16 bases fit TRBD2. The CDR3 loop spans 16 amino acids. Germline V gene lookup returns CDR1 SGDLS and CDR2 YYNGEE. V shed 4 bases and J 6 bases; nucleotides not matched to a gene: 5. This CDR3 is CASSQGLAGGLDTQYF. In DNA form, the CDR3 reads TGTGCCAGCAGCCAGGGACTAGCGGGAGGGTTGGATACGCAGTATTTT.

The chain recombines TRBV5-1 with TRBJ2-1; 11 nucleotides line up with TRBD2. Trimming took 4 bases from V and 4 from J; bases not matched to a gene: 10. The germline V gene encodes CDR1 SGHRS and CDR2 YFSETQ. The CDR3 is 17 amino acids. The CDR3 DNA reads as TGCGCCAGCAGCCCCTCTTTCGGGACTAGCGGTTACAATGAGCAGTTCTTC. As protein: CASSPSFGTSGYNEQFF.

The genes are TRBV29-1 and TRBJ1-1; 12 bases line up with TRBD1. The CDR3 is 17 amino acids. Germline assignment: CDR1 SQVTM and CDR2 ANQGSEA. Losses at the gene ends were 3 bases for V and 1 base for J; bases not matched to a gene: 9. The CDR3 here is CSVEVGDRGRANTEAFF. Written as DNA, the CDR3 is TGCAGCGTTGAGGTCGGGGACAGGGGGCGAGCGAACACTGAAGCTTTCTTT.

This clone occurred once. The CDR3 DNA reads TGTGCCACCAGCCGCACCAGACCGACTAGCGGCTACAATGAGCAGTTCTTC. It encodes CATSRTRPTSGYNEQFF. The genes are TRBV15 and TRBJ2-1, with 9 positions matching TRBD2. The CDR3 runs 17 residues. The V gene end was trimmed by 5 bases and the J gene end by 3 bases; junction bases not matched to a gene: 11. Per germline, CDR1 LNHNV and CDR2 YYDKDF (reference sequence).